The 28 T cell receptor beta chains below were found in one sample sequenced in a study of cytomegalovirus exposure and HLA in healthy donors. Using immunoSEQ multiplex PCR, the repertoire was profiled, and TCRdb retains in-frame clones only, with some absent. This sample has around 110,000 clones, with roughly nine tenths found just once. The specimen was PBMCs. These receptors all stem from a woman aged 18-29 years in good health and CMV-seropositive.

The chain couples TRBV9 to TRBJ2-2, with 10 bases matching TRBD2. Germline CDR1 is SGDLS and CDR2 is YYNGEE. Losses at the gene ends were 1 base for V and 6 bases for J; bases not matched to a gene: 3. The CDR3 consists of 15 residues. CDR3 nucleotide sequence: TGTGCCAGCAGCGTAAGCGGGGGGGCCCCCGGGGAGCTGTTTTTT. Encoded protein: CASSVSGGAPGELFF.

The chain has TRBV11-2 and TRBJ1-3; a weak D match, TRBD1 (5 bases). Deletions cut 3 bases from V and 1 base from J, with 16 bases between. Germline CDR1 reads SGHAT; CDR2 reads FQNNGV. The CDR3 is made up of 17 amino acids. CDR3 residues: CASSLVNRPTSGNTIYF. The DNA of the CDR3 is TGTGCCAGCAGCTTGGTGAACAGGCCAACTTCTGGAAACACCATATATTTT.

The rearrangement joins TRBV19 to TRBJ1-5, with a weak D call TRBD1 (5 bases). The germline V gene encodes CDR1 LNHDA and CDR2 SQIVND (reference sequence). The CDR3 is 13 residues long. V dropped 6 bases and J dropped 7 bases, with 13 bases sitting between them. CDR3 protein: CASSAQGGQPQHF. The CDR3 DNA follows: TGTGCCAGTAGCGCTCAGGGAGGACAGCCCCAGCATTTT. Based on the CDR3 plus reference TRBV19 and TRBJ1-5, the full variable domain is DGGITQSPKYLFRKEGQNVTLSCEQNLNHDAMYWYRQDPGQGLRLIYYSQIVNDFQKGDIAEGYSVSREKKESFPLTVTSAQKNPTAFYLCASSAQGGQPQHFGDGTRLSIL.

The J gene is TRBJ2-2, the V gene TRBV9, with D possibly TRBD2 on 6 matching bases. Germline V gives CDR1 SGDLS, CDR2 YYNGEE. The CDR3 spans 18 residues. V shed 0 bases and J shed 6 bases, with 21 bases lying between them. As DNA, the CDR3 is TGTGCCAGCAGCGTAGAATCCTCCGAGGGAGGATTCGCCGGGGAGCTGTTTTTT. As protein: CASSVESSEGGFAGELFF.

V and J are TRBV29-1 and TRBJ2-5; D perhaps matches TRBD1 (5 bases). The V end lost 3 bases, the J end lost 9 bases, and 14 bases lay between the germline ends. This CDR3 is 12 amino acids long. The V gene's germline CDR1 is SQVTM and CDR2 ANQGSEA. CDR3 bases: TGCAGCGTTGACAGGGTGGAGTCGGCCCAGTACTTC. Amino acids: CSVDRVESAQYF.

This chain links TRBV13 with TRBJ2-5; TRBD2 matches at 8 bases. After removal of 2 bases from V and 5 bases from J, the junction contained 4 bases not matched to a gene. CDR3 length: 14 residues. From germline, CDR1 is PRHDT and CDR2 FYEKMQ (reference sequence). The CDR3 DNA reads TGTGCCAGCAGCTTAATTTCGGGGGGGGAGACCCAGTACTTC. Its protein is CASSLISGGETQYF.

This chain joins TRBV28 and TRBJ1-1, with D unclear. Looked up from germline, CDR1 is MDHEN and CDR2 is SYDVKM. The CDR3 has 12 amino acids. V was shortened by 2 bases and J by 2 bases, with 3 bases between the two germline ends. CDR3 amino acids: CASSLVNTEAFF. CDR3 bases: TGTGCCAGCAGTTTAGTAAACACTGAAGCTTTCTTT.

The rearrangement links TRBV10-1 to TRBJ2-3; TRBD1 is a possible D gene (6 bases). This CDR3 region has 14 residues. The germline V and J ends were trimmed by 8 bases and 2 bases, with 14 bases remaining between them. Looked up from germline, CDR1 is WNHNN and CDR2 is SYGVQD (reference sequence). The CDR3 protein is CASPGEAFTDTQYF. The CDR3 region has the DNA TGCGCCAGCCCAGGGGAAGCCTTCACAGATACGCAGTATTTT.

V usage is TRBV5-1 and J usage is TRBJ2-6; possibly TRBD2 for D (6 bases). Germline assignment: CDR1 SGHRS and CDR2 YFSETQ. The CDR3 is made up of 18 amino acids. The V end lost 5 bases, the J end lost 0 bases, and 18 bases lay between the germline ends. CDR3 sequence reads: CASSLGVRGPSGANVLTF. CDR3 in DNA: TGCGCCAGCAGTCTGGGGGTGCGGGGACCCTCTGGGGCCAACGTCCTGACTTTC.

J is TRBJ2-2 and V is TRBV4-1, with 10 bases lining up with TRBD1. Looked up from germline, CDR1 is MGHRA and CDR2 is YSYEKL. The CDR3 is made up of 14 amino acids. V was clipped by 8 bases and J by 5 bases; unmatched bases: 5. The CDR3 DNA reads as TGCGCCAGCTCCCGGACAGGGGGTACCGGGGAGCTGTTTTTT. It is translated as CASSRTGGTGELFF.

The chain recombines TRBV6-1 with TRBJ2-5; 9 bases line up with TRBD2. The DNA matches TRBJ2-7 better at its end, which makes the J call doubtful. This CDR3 has 13 amino acids. CDR1 and CDR2 (germline): MNHNS, SASEGT. The CDR3 loop is CASGQRGVYEQYF. The DNA for the CDR3 is TGTGCCAGCGGCCAGCGGGGGGTCTACGAGCAGTACTTC.

In nucleotides, the CDR3 is TGTGCCAGCAGCTTCGAGAGCTCCTATAATTCACCCCTCCACTTT. Translation gives CASSFESSYNSPLHF. This chain links TRBV7-8 with TRBJ1-6; D uncertain. Germline values: CDR1 SGHVS, CDR2 FQNEAQ. Trimming removed 3 bases at V and 0 bases at J, with 6 bases between. The CDR3 totals 15 residues.

This clone was picked up a small number of times. The chain links TRBV15 to TRBJ1-2, with 7 bases matching TRBD1. This CDR3 spans 15 amino acids. Trimming took 3 bases from V and 2 from J; bases not matched to a gene: 6. Per germline, CDR1 LNHNV and CDR2 YYDKDF (reference sequence). CDR3 nucleotides: TGTGCCACCAGCAGTAACAGGGGCCTCAACTATGGCTACACCTTC. Protein product: CATSSNRGLNYGYTF. Full variable domain (rest looked up from reference TRBV15 and TRBJ1-2): DAMVIQNPRYQVTQFGKPVTLSCSQTLNHNVMYWYQQKSSQAPKLLFHYYDKDFNNEADTPDNFQSRRPNTSFCFLDIRSPGLGDTAMYLCATSSNRGLNYGYTFGSGTRLTVV.

This clone was found once. V and J are TRBV10-3 and TRBJ1-3; D gene uncertain. Germline assignment: CDR1 ENHRY and CDR2 SYGVKD. Trimming took 0 bases from V and 5 from J, leaving 14 bases between them. The CDR3 consists of 16 residues. The CDR3 loop is CAISESTAPERNTIYF. DNA of the CDR3: TGTGCCATCAGTGAGTCTACAGCCCCGGAACGAAACACCATATATTTT.

This chain connects TRBV11-2 to TRBJ2-3; TRBD1 agrees at 8 bases. J lost 4 bases, V lost 5 bases, and 8 bases had no gene match. Per germline, CDR1 SGHAT and CDR2 FQNNGV. The CDR3 covers 15 residues. As DNA, the CDR3 is TGTGCCAGCAGCCCATTCGCGGACAGGGCAGATACGCAGTATTTT. This sequence encodes CASSPFADRADTQYF.

This chain connects TRBV9 to TRBJ2-5; 11 positions match TRBD1. V lost 0 bases to trimming and J lost 4 bases; unmatched junction nucleotides: 11. The V gene's germline CDR1 is SGDLS and CDR2 YYNGEE. The CDR3 spans 18 residues. For the CDR3, the DNA is TGTGCCAGCAGCGTAGAGGGAGGGACAGGGGGTTTCTCAGAGACCCAGTACTTC. Translated: CASSVEGGTGGFSETQYF.

The J gene is TRBJ1-2, the V gene TRBV19, with D possibly TRBD1 on 6 matching bases. CDR1 is LNHDA and CDR2 is SQIVND in the germline V gene (reference sequence). V was pared by 3 bases and J by 6 bases, with 17 bases between. This CDR3 comprises 15 residues. As DNA, the CDR3 is TGTGCCAGTAGTATTTGGGACAAGGCCTCTAATGGCTACACCTTC. Protein product: CASSIWDKASNGYTF.

V and J are TRBV5-1 and TRBJ2-2, with 10 bases lining up with TRBD1. The junction had 10 bases not matched to a gene; V was cut back by 5 bases and J by 9 bases. Germline V gene data show CDR1 as SGHRS and CDR2 as YFSETQ. The CDR3 is 15 amino acids. CDR3 in amino acids: CASRPDRGFGRELFF. Written as DNA, the CDR3 is TGCGCCAGCAGGCCGGACAGGGGGTTCGGTCGGGAGCTGTTTTTT.

The V and J genes are TRBV4-1 and TRBJ1-2, with D unresolved. Germline V gives CDR1 MGHRA, CDR2 YSYEKL. The CDR3 extends over 15 amino acids. Trimming removed 1 base from V and 4 bases from J, with 13 bases in between. CDR3 sequence: CASSQVAPLGYGYTF. The CDR3 DNA reads TGCGCCAGCAGCCAAGTAGCCCCTCTGGGCTATGGCTACACCTTC.

The chain joins TRBV27 to TRBJ1-3; D remains ambiguous. In germline, CDR1 is MNHEY, CDR2 SMNVEV (reference sequence). This CDR3 comprises 14 residues. Trimming removed 6 bases at V and 0 bases at J, with 9 bases between. CDR3 residues: CASSAQNSGNTIYF. CDR3 DNA: TGTGCCAGCAGCGCACAGAACTCTGGAAACACCATATATTTT.

V and J are TRBV6-5 and TRBJ2-7; 7 bases are shared with TRBD1. V shed 6 bases, J shed 0 bases, and the junction held 5 bases outside the gene matches. This CDR3 has 14 residues. Germline values: CDR1 MNHEY, CDR2 SVGAGI. The CDR3 region is CASRPGTVSYEQYV. As DNA, the CDR3 is TGTGCCAGCAGACCCGGGACAGTCTCCTACGAGCAGTACGTC.

The chain joins TRBV5-6 to TRBJ2-2, with 9 positions matching TRBD1. The CDR3 is 16 residues long. The trim removed 4 bases at V and 6 bases at J, leaving 10 bases unmatched. In germline, CDR1 is SGHDT, CDR2 YYEEEE. CDR3: CASSETGGGEPGELFF. The CDR3 DNA sequence: TGTGCCAGCAGCGAGACAGGGGGAGGAGAGCCCGGGGAGCTGTTTTTT.

The chain couples TRBV6-5 to TRBJ1-3, with D uncertain. The CDR3 length is 13 residues. V lost 6 bases to trimming and J lost 6 bases, with 12 bases between them. Germline CDR1 is MNHEY and CDR2 is SVGAGI. The CDR3, as DNA: TGTGCCAGCAGCACCCTACCTCTAAACACCATATATTTT. It yields the protein CASSTLPLNTIYF.

The chain has TRBV16 and TRBJ1-4; possible D gene TRBD1, 6 bases. CDR3 length: 16 amino acids. Germline CDR1 and CDR2: KGHSY and FQNENV. V dropped 4 bases and J dropped 7 bases, with 19 bases sitting between them. This CDR3 is CASSPDRRLVSEKLFF. As DNA, the CDR3 is TGTGCCAGCAGCCCGGACAGACGCCTCGTGAGTGAAAAACTGTTTTTT.

This sequence joins TRBV5-5 and TRBJ2-3, with 7 bases matching TRBD2. Unmatched junction bases numbered 8, after V lost 4 bases and J lost 3 bases. Germline values: CDR1 SGHKS, CDR2 YYEKEE (reference sequence). CDR3 length equals 15 residues. Written as DNA, the CDR3 is TGTGCCAGCAGCCTCGTCGGGGGGAGGACAGATACGCAGTATTTT. Protein sequence: CASSLVGGRTDTQYF. The full variable domain, in which reference TRBV5-5 and TRBJ2-3 provide the parts outside the CDR3, is DAGVTQSPTHLIKTRGQQVTLRCSPISGHKSVSWYQQVLGQGPQFIFQYYEKEERGRGNFPDRFSARQFPNYSSELNVNALLLGDSALYLCASSLVGGRTDTQYFGPGTRLTVL.

This chain connects TRBV2 to TRBJ1-4; 11 positions agree with TRBD1. Per germline, CDR1 SNHLY and CDR2 FYNNEI. This CDR3 contains 21 residues. The trim removed 3 bases at V and 8 bases at J, leaving 23 bases unmatched. Here the CDR3 reads CASSDVRPGTGGIRSREKLFF. In DNA, the CDR3 is TGTGCCAGCAGTGACGTCAGGCCCGGGACAGGGGGGATCAGATCTAGGGAAAAACTGTTTTTT. Looking up the rest from reference TRBV2 and TRBJ1-4 gives the full variable domain: EPEVTQTPSHQVTQMGQEVILRCVPISNHLYFYWYRQILGQKVEFLVSFYNNEISEKSEIFDDQFSVERPDGSNFTLKIRSTKLEDSAMYFCASSDVRPGTGGIRSREKLFFGSGTQLSVL.

The chain joins TRBV6-4 to TRBJ1-3; 9 bases align to TRBD1. The ends lost 0 bases at V and 0 bases at J; junction bases unmatched: 12. Germline V gene sequence: CDR1 MRHNA, CDR2 SNTAGT. This CDR3 spans 20 amino acids. The CDR3 region is CASSDSGTGNSMDSGNTIYF. For the CDR3, the DNA is TGTGCCAGCAGTGACTCTGGGACAGGGAATTCAATGGACTCTGGAAACACCATATATTTT.

This chain joins TRBV27 and TRBJ2-1; 8 bases are a match to TRBD2. V lost 6 bases, J lost 4 bases, and 5 bases stayed unmatched. The CDR3 sequence is 14 residues long. Looked up from germline, CDR1 is MNHEY and CDR2 is SMNVEV (reference sequence). In nucleotides, the CDR3 is TGTGCCAGCAGGCTAGGCGGGGGGTACAATGAGCAGTTCTTC. Its protein product is CASRLGGGYNEQFF.